This entry concerns a single T cell receptor beta chain. Those enrolled, adults aged roughly 18 to 89 years, came from about two dozen US areas. This CDR3 spans 14 amino acids. J was trimmed by 6 bases and V by 4 bases; bases with no gene match: 7. Germline lookup yields CDR1 SGHNT and CDR2 YYREEE (reference sequence). These data belong to a study of blood T cell repertoires in COVID-19. In the original processing: How many nucleated cells were present was estimated from reference gene primer amplification. The protocol was immunoSEQ multiplex PCR, while the TCRdb copy is restricted to in-frame clones and leaves out a portion. The V and J calls and the clone size are those of that table, but D and trimming were determined from the DNA. The sample carries about 270,000 clones, roughly 91% recorded once.

This chain uses TRBV5-4 with TRBJ1-2; 9 nucleotides align to TRBD1. The TCR originated in a woman aged 40 to 55 with acute COVID-19. Sample: PBMCs or T cells enriched from blood (not recorded which). The CDR3 nucleotides are TGTGCCAGCAGCCCTCTCGACAGGGGGAATGGCTACACCTTC. Protein sequence: CASSPLDRGNGYTF.